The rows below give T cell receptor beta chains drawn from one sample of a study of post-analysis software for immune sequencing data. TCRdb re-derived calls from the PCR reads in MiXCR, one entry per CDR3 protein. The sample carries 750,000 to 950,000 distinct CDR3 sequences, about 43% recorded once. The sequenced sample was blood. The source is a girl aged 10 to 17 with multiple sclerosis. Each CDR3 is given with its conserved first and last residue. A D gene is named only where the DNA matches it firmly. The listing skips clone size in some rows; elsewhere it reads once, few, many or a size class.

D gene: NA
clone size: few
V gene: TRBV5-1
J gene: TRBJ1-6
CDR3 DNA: TGCGCCAGCAGCCCGGACGGGGGAGGAACGAATTCACCCCTCCACTTT
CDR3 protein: CASSPDGGGTNSPLHF

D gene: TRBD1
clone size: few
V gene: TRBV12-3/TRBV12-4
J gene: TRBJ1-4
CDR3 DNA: TGTGCCAGCAGTTCCCCCGGGACAGGGGGTGAAAAACTGTTTTTT
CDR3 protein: CASSSPGTGGEKLFF

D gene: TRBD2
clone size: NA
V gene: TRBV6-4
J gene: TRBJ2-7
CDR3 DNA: TGTGCCAGCATGGGACTAGCGGGATTCTACTACGAGCAGTACTTC
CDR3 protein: CASMGLAGFYYEQYF

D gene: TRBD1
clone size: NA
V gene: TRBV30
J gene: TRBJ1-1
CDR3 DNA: TGTGCCTGGAGTGGGACAGGGGGGATCACTGAAGCTTTCTTT
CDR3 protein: CAWSGTGGITEAFF

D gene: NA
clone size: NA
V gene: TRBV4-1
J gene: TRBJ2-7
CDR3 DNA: TGCGCCAGCAGCCCAGGGCAGTTCCACGAGCAGTACTTC
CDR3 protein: CASSPGQFHEQYF

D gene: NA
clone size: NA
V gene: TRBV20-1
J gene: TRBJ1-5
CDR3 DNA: TGCAGTGCTAGATCCGGCGGACCGAGCAATCAGCCCCAGCATTTT
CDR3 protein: CSARSGGPSNQPQHF

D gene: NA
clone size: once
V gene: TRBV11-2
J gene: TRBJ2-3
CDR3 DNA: TGTGCCAGCAGCTCCAAGGGGAGGTGGGATACGCAGTATTTT
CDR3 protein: CASSSKGRWDTQYF

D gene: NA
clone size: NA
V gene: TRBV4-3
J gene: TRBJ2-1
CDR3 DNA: TGCGCCAGCAGCCAAGGGAGTAGCCCCTACAATGAGCAGTTCTTC
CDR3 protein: CASSQGSSPYNEQFF

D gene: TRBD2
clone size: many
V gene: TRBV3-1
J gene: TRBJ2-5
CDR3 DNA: TGTGCCAGCAGCCAAGGGCTGGCAGCGGGGGACCAAGAGACCCAGTACTTC
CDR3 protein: CASSQGLAAGDQETQYF

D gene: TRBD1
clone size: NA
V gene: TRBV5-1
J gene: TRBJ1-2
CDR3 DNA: TGCGCCAGCAGCCGTGATGGACAGGGAGGTGGCTATGGCTACACCTTC
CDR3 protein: CASSRDGQGGGYGYTF

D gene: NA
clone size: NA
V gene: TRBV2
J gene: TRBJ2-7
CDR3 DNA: TGTGCCAGCACCGAAGAGGGGCTCTACGAGCAGTACTTC
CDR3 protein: CASTEEGLYEQYF

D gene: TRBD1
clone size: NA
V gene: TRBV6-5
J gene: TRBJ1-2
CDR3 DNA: TGTGCCAGCAGTAAATCCGGGACAGGGTCCTATGGCTACACCTTC
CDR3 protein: CASSKSGTGSYGYTF

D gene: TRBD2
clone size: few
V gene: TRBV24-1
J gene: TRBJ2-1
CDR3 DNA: TGTGCCACCAGTGACGCTAGCGGGAGCTCCTACAATGAGCAGTTCTTC
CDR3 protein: CATSDASGSSYNEQFF

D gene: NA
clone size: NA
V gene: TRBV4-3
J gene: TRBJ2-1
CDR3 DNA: TGCGCCAGCAGCCAAGATGCTCTTACGCCTAATGAGCAGTTCTTC
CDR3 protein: CASSQDALTPNEQFF

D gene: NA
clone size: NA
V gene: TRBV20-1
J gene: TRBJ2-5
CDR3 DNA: TGCAGTGCCTTAGGGGTTGGGAGCGGACACATCCAAGAGACCCAGTACTTC
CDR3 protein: CSALGVGSGHIQETQYF

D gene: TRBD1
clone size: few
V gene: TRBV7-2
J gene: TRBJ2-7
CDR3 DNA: TGTGCCAGCAGCTTTAGGGGCGGACAGGGGAAGCAGTACTTC
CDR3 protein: CASSFRGGQGKQYF

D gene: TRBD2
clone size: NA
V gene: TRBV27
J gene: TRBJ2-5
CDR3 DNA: TGTGCCAGCAGCTCCGGGACTAGTTATAGAGAGACCCAGTACTTC
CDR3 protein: CASSSGTSYRETQYF

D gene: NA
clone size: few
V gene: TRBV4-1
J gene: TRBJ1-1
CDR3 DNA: TGCGCCAGCAGCCAAGATCCGGGCCAGGGAGCAATGAACACTGAAGCTTTCTTT
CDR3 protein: CASSQDPGQGAMNTEAFF

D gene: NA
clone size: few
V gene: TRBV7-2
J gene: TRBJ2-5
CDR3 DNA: TGTGCCAGCAGCCTTAACAAGGGGGAGACCCAGTACTTC
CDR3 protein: CASSLNKGETQYF

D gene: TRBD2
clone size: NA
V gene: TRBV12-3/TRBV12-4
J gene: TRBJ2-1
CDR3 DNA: TGTGCCAGCAGTACCCTTGAGGCGGGAGAAGAGCAGTTCTTC
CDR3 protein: CASSTLEAGEEQFF

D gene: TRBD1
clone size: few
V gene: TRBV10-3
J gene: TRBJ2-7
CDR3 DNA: TGTGCCGCACAGGGGGGCATTCAATACGAGCAGTACTTC
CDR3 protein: CAAQGGIQYEQYF

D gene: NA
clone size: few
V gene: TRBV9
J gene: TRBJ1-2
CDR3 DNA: TGTGCCAGCAGCACCAAGGGCCATGGCTACACCTTC
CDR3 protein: CASSTKGHGYTF

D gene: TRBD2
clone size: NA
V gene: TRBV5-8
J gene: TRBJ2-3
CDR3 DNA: TGTGCCAGCAGCTTGGGCTTAGGACTAGCGGGAACGGATACGCAGTATTTT
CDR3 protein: CASSLGLGLAGTDTQYF

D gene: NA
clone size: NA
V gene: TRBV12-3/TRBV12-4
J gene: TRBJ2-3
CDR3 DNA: TGTGCCAGCAGTTACTACCCCGGGCCCGACCCCACAGATACGCAGTATTTT
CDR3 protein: CASSYYPGPDPTDTQYF

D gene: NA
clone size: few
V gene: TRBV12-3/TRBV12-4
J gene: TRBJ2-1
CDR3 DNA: TGTGCCAGCAGTTTAAGGCTAGCGAGGAATGAGCAGTTCTTC
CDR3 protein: CASSLRLARNEQFF

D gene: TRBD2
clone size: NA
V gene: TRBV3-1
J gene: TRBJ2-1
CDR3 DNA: TGTGCCAGCAGCCACGGAACTAGCGGGGACAATGAGCAGTTCTTC
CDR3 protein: CASSHGTSGDNEQFF

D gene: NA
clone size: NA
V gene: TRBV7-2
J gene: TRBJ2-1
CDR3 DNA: TGTGCCAGCAGCCCGGGGGTCGGGGCCCGGGGTGAGCAGTTCTTC
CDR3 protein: CASSPGVGARGEQFF

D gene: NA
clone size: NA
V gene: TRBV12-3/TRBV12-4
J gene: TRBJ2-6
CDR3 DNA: TGTGCCAGCAGACCGGCTAGCGCTGGGGCCAACGTCCTGACTTTC
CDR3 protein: CASRPASAGANVLTF

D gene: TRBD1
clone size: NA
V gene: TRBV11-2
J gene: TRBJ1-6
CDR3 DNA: TGTGCCAGCAGCCGACAGGGGGATAATTCACCCCTCCACTTT
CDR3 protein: CASSRQGDNSPLHF

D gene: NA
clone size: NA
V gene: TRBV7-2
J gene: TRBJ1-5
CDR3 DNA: TGTGCCAGCAGCTCCGGGTGGAATCAGCCCCAGCATTTT
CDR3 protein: CASSSGWNQPQHF

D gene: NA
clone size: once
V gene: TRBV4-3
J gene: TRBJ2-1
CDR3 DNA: TGCGCCAGCAGCCCCGGGCGGGGCCTCTCCTACAATGAGCAGTTCTTC
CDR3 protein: CASSPGRGLSYNEQFF

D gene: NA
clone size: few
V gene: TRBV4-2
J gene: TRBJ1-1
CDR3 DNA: TGTGCCAGCAGCCCCAGGGTCAGGGGTACTGAAGCTTTCTTT
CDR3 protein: CASSPRVRGTEAFF

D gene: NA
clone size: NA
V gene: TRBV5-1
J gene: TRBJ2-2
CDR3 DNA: TGCGCCAGCAGCTTGGACAGCACCACCGGGGAGCTGTTTTTT
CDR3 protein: CASSLDSTTGELFF

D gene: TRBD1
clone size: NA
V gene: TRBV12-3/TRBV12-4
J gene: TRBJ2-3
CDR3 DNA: TGTGCCAGCAGTTTAAAGGCGGGGACAGGGAAGAGGAGCACAGATACGCAGTATTTT
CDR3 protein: CASSLKAGTGKRSTDTQYF

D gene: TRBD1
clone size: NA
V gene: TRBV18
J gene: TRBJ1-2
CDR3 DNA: TGTGCCAGCTCCCCATCCCCAGGAGGGGGCGCGGATGGCTACACCTTC
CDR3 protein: CASSPSPGGGADGYTF

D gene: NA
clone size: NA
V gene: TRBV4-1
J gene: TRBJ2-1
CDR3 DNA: TGCGCCAGCAGCTGGTCGGGGGATGAGCAGTTCTTC
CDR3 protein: CASSWSGDEQFF

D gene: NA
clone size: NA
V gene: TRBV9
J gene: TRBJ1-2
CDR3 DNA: TGTGCCAGCAGCGTAGGGGGTGACCTTTGGGATGGCTACACCTTC
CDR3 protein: CASSVGGDLWDGYTF

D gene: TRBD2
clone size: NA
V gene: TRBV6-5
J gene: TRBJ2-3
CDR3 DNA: TGTGCCAGCAGTTCCCCCGGACTAGCGGAAGGAGGAGATACGCAGTATTTT
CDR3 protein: CASSSPGLAEGGDTQYF

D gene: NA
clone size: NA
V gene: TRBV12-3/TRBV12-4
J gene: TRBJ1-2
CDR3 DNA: TGTGCCAGCACCCGTACAGGGCCAAGCTATGGCTACACCTTC
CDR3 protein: CASTRTGPSYGYTF

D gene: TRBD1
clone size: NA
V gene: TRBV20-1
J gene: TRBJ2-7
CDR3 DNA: TGCAGTGCCGGGACAGGGGGTATCTACGAGCAGTACTTC
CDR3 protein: CSAGTGGIYEQYF

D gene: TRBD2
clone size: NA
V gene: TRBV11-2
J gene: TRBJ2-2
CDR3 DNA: TGTGCCAGCAGCTTAGGACTAGCCGGCCCCGGGGAGCTGTTTTTT
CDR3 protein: CASSLGLAGPGELFF